This TCR beta chain originates from a study of response to subunit inactivated influenza vaccine. TCRdb reprocessed the RT-PCR reads via MiXCR and lists one record per CDR3 protein. The sample shows around 750,000 distinct CDR3 sequences, around 20% of them seen only once. The sample holds many counts of this clonotype. Looked up from germline, CDR1 is SEHNR and CDR2 is FQNEAQ (reference sequence). With 1 base removed from V and 11 bases from J, the gap between germline ends came to 11 bases. CDR3 size: 12 residues. The sample in question was PBMCs from blood, obtained about 5 days after vaccination. This TCR derives from a man between 45 and 60 years old who received an inactivated influenza vaccine. The chain links TRBV7-9 to TRBJ2-5; D remains ambiguous. The chain's CDR3 is CASSLGTGMQYF. DNA of the CDR3: TGTGCCAGCAGCTTAGGCACGGGTATGCAGTACTTC.